This is a list of T cell receptor beta chains from one sample in a study of beta chain features in type 1 diabetes. Assay: immunoSEQ multiplex PCR; the TCRdb copy retains only in-frame clones and omits some. The data contain about 150,000 clones, 10% of them singletons. The material sequenced was naive CD4+ T cells from blood. Receptors originate from a man aged 18 to 35 in good health. The CDR3 runs from the conserved cysteine through the conserved F or W. The D gene is left open where the match is weak. Size tells how often a clone was seen (once, few, many) or the class of an expanded clone, and some rows leave it out.

J | D | V | size | CDR3 | DNA
TRBJ2-2 | TRBD2 | TRBV5-1 | few | CASSLATSGTTGELFF | TGCGCCAGCAGCTTGGCGACTAGCGGAACTACCGGGGAGCTGTTTTTT
TRBJ1-5 | . | TRBV6-1 | few | CASSESGGNQPQHF | TGTGCCAGCAGTGAATCTGGGGGGAATCAGCCCCAGCATTTT
TRBJ1-5 | . | TRBV4-1 | . | CASSQVISTTLGSNQPQHF | TGCGCCAGCAGCCAAGTCATATCAACTACCCTTGGGAGCAATCAGCCCCAGCATTTT
TRBJ2-1 | TRBD1 | TRBV19 | few | CASTSTTGTVYNEQFF | TGTGCCAGTACCTCAACGACCGGGACAGTTTACAATGAGCAGTTCTTC
TRBJ2-3 | . | TRBV27 | . | CASSSADTQYF | TGTGCCAGCAGTTCCGCAGATACGCAGTATTTT
TRBJ2-5 | TRBD2 | TRBV4-2 | few | CASSQDPPAGGPRETQYF | TGTGCCAGCAGCCAAGATCCCCCAGCGGGGGGGCCTCGGGAGACCCAGTACTTC
TRBJ2-1 | TRBD2 | TRBV6-5 | few | CASSLAGVSSYNEQFF | TGTGCCAGCAGTTTAGCGGGGGTAAGCTCCTACAATGAGCAGTTCTTC
TRBJ2-4 | . | TRBV7-2 | . | CASSLARGSIQYF | TGTGCCAGCAGCTTAGCCCGGGGTAGCATTCAGTACTTC
TRBJ2-1 | TRBD1 | TRBV28 | few | CASSFGTVPYNEQFF | TGTGCCAGCAGTTTTGGGACAGTACCCTACAATGAGCAGTTCTTC
TRBJ2-3 | . | TRBV7-9 | many | CASSLAGADTQYF | TGTGCCAGCAGCTTAGCGGGGGCCGATACGCAGTATTTT
TRBJ1-2 | . | TRBV11-2 | . | CASSLGQGGGHTF | TGTGCCAGCAGCTTGGGGCAGGGAGGTGGCCACACCTTC
TRBJ2-5 | TRBD1 | TRBV5-1 | . | CASRLGDSQETQYF | TGCGCCAGCAGGCTCGGGGACAGCCAAGAGACCCAGTACTTC
TRBJ2-3 | . | TRBV27 | many | CASSFERRSDTQYF | TGTGCCAGCAGTTTCGAGAGGCGCTCAGATACGCAGTATTTT
TRBJ1-2 | TRBD1 | TRBV6-6 | few | CASKGQGAGGYTF | TGTGCCAGCAAAGGGCAGGGGGCCGGTGGCTACACCTTC
TRBJ2-1 | TRBD2 | TRBV4-3 | . | CASSQGTSGAGEQFF | TGCGCCAGCAGCCAGGGGACTAGCGGGGCGGGTGAGCAGTTCTTC
TRBJ1-3 | TRBD1 | TRBV5-1 | few | CASSPDFDRAGNTIYF | TGCGCCAGCAGCCCAGACTTCGACAGGGCTGGAAACACCATATATTTT
TRBJ2-7 | TRBD1 | TRBV7-9 | many | CASSLGLGGQEVYEQYF | TGTGCCAGCAGCTTAGGGCTTGGGGGACAGGAGGTCTACGAGCAGTACTTC
TRBJ1-2 | TRBD1 | TRBV14 | . | CASSPRTGGSNYGYTF | TGTGCCAGCAGCCCACGGACAGGGGGCTCAAACTATGGCTACACCTTC
TRBJ2-2 | . | TRBV7-2 | . | CASSLGGNTGELFF | TGTGCCAGCAGCTTAGGAGGGAACACCGGGGAGCTGTTTTTT
TRBJ2-6 | . | TRBV2 | few | CASSEGASGANVLTF | TGTGCCAGCAGTGAAGGGGCCTCTGGGGCCAACGTCCTGACTTTC
TRBJ1-2 | . | TRBV5-1 | few | CASSSSEVEAYTF | TGCGCCAGCAGCTCTTCAGAGGTAGAGGCCTACACCTTC
TRBJ1-2 | . | TRBV7-2 | . | CASSSQGYGYTF | TGTGCCAGCAGCTCCCAGGGCTATGGCTACACCTTC
TRBJ2-5 | . | TRBV5-4 | few | CASSSRGSDQETQYF | TGTGCCAGCAGCTCCCGGGGGTCGGACCAAGAGACCCAGTACTTC
TRBJ2-5 | . | TRBV6-6 | . | CASSYSKQGGWETQYF | TGTGCCAGCAGTTACTCGAAGCAGGGAGGTTGGGAGACCCAGTACTTC
TRBJ1-1 | . | TRBV5-4 | few | CASSSSMNTEAFF | TGTGCCAGCAGCTCCAGTATGAACACTGAAGCTTTCTTT
TRBJ1-1 | TRBD1 | TRBV6-1 | . | CASSTYRGTEAFF | TGTGCCAGCAGTACCTACAGGGGCACTGAAGCTTTCTTT